This TCR beta chain came from a study of T cell repertoires in cytomegalovirus infection. Study as a whole: Public TCR beta signatures marked donors with CMV infection and the matching HLA.

J was trimmed by 2 bases and V by 4 bases; bases with no gene match: 7. The germline CDR1 and CDR2 sequences are SQVTM and ANQGSEA. The CDR3 is 15 residues long. TCRdb re-derived calls from the reads in MiXCR, one entry per CDR3 protein. Of a few hundred thousand distinct CDR3 sequences in the sample, about 13% were seen once. Remarks on this clonotype: Its specificity is unknown.

Whole-study results and caveats: The ex vivo response showed dominance by HLA-C-restricted CMV-specific TCR beta clonotypes. Adding up the frequency of public TCR beta families identified people who carried CMV plus the relevant HLA.

Specimen: PBMCs. The chain links TRBV29-1 to TRBJ2-7; 11 bases align to TRBD1. The source is a human donor in good health (CMV status not recorded). Some clones in this sample may be carry-over from other donors' samples. The CDR3 DNA reads as TGCAGCGTTGGTGTTTGGGACAGGGGGACCTACGAGCAGTACTTC. This sequence encodes CSVGVWDRGTYEQYF.